This T cell receptor beta chain was captured by sequencing in a study of T cell repertoires in ileal Crohn's disease. Study details: Under 40% were active smokers at surgery; median disease duration was roughly eight years. Postoperative therapy was given to about half: eleven to twelve thiopurines, about 20 anti-TNF agents.

Assay used: immunoSEQ multiplex PCR; TCRdb lists only in-frame clones, some missing. The repertoire holds approximately 18,000 clones, with around 70% as singletons. Study-level results: Endoscopy was done a median around 6.9 months after surgery. All patients with clonality above 26.8% had endoscopic recurrence.

This CDR3 has 15 amino acids. Germline values: CDR1 ENHRY, CDR2 SYGVKD. V shed 3 bases and J shed 0 bases, with 12 bases lying between them. Time point indicated: neoterminal ileum biopsy at postoperative endoscopy, about 6 months after surgery. This clone appeared a few times. Its antigen remains unknown. The chain employs TRBV10-3 and TRBJ2-7; D not certain. Sequencing was carried out using ileal tissue. This clonotype was obtained from an adult with Crohn's disease. Here the CDR3 reads CAISDPGVGSYEQYF. The CDR3 nucleotides are TGTGCCATCAGTGATCCGGGTGTCGGCTCCTACGAGCAGTACTTC.